A single sample is the source of the 6 T cell receptor beta chains below, sequenced in a study of shared clonotypes between healthy human individuals. The repertoire was sequenced with immunoSEQ multiplex PCR; TCRdb's copy has only in-frame clones and lacks some. Here the sample spans fewer than 550,000 clones, roughly 79% being singletons. Sequenced: PBMCs. The source is a woman aged 40 to 50 in good health. Some clones in this sample may be carry-over from other donors' samples.

V and J are TRBV14 and TRBJ1-4; no firm D call. Trimming removed 4 bases from V and 5 bases from J, with 5 bases in between. The CDR3 consists of 12 residues. CDR1 is SGHDN and CDR2 is FVKESK in the germline V gene. The CDR3 nucleotides read TGTGCCAGCAGCCTAGGAAATGAAAAACTGTTTTTT. As protein: CASSLGNEKLFF. The complete variable domain, with remaining parts taken from reference TRBV14 and TRBJ1-4, reads EAGVTQFPSHSVIEKGQTVTLRCDPISGHDNLYWYRRVMGKEIKFLLHFVKESKQDESGMPNNRFLAERTGGTYSTLKVQPAELEDSGVYFCASSLGNEKLFFGSGTQLSVL.

The genes are TRBV7-3 and TRBJ2-1, with 11 positions matching TRBD2. This CDR3 spans 15 amino acids. Germline V lookup: CDR1 SGHTA, CDR2 FQGTGA. V lost 2 bases, J lost 8 bases, and 5 bases stayed unmatched. For the CDR3, the DNA is TGTGCCAGCAGCTTACTAGCGGGAGGAAGAGATGAGCAGTTCTTC. This codes for CASSLLAGGRDEQFF.

This rearrangement joins TRBV19 to TRBJ1-4, with 7 bases lining up with TRBD1. CDR1 is LNHDA, CDR2 SQIVND, per germline (reference sequence). This CDR3 has 13 residues. Trimming cost V 6 bases and J 8 bases; bases outside gene matches: 6. For the CDR3, the DNA is TGTGCCAGTAGCCAGGGGGTATTGGAAAAACTGTTTTTT. Encoded protein: CASSQGVLEKLFF.

The chain has TRBV6-4 and TRBJ2-2; D is possibly TRBD2 (6 bases). V lost 6 bases, J lost 7 bases, and 15 bases lay in between. This CDR3 region has 14 residues. CDR1 is MRHNA, CDR2 SNTAGT, per germline. In nucleotides, the CDR3 is TGTGCCAGCAGAGGGGACTGGCAAAGCGGGGAGCTGTTTTTT. It is translated as CASRGDWQSGELFF.

The genes are TRBV2 and TRBJ1-3; D uncertain. CDR1 and CDR2 (germline): SNHLY, FYNNEI. There are 12 residues in the CDR3. V shed 3 bases and J shed 5 bases, with 5 bases lying between them. The CDR3 region is CASSDQRNTIYF. CDR3 nucleotide sequence: TGTGCCAGCAGTGATCAACGAAACACCATATATTTT.

J is TRBJ1-1 and V is TRBV27; no clear D gene. Trimming pared 6 bases from V and 4 bases from J, leaving 21 bases between. Germline V gene lookup returns CDR1 MNHEY and CDR2 SMNVEV (reference sequence). The CDR3 consists of 16 residues. CDR3 residues: CASSKGSIVGSTEAFF. The CDR3 region has the DNA TGTGCCAGCAGCAAGGGAAGTATAGTGGGGAGCACTGAAGCTTTCTTT.